These T cell receptor beta chains were read from a single sample in a study of T cell changes during pregnancy in multiple sclerosis. The protocol was immunoSEQ multiplex PCR, while the TCRdb copy is restricted to in-frame clones and leaves out a portion. The sample includes tens of thousands of clones, approximately 92% seen only once; the top ten take roughly 0.7%. The material sequenced was CD4+ T cells from peripheral blood mononuclear cells, taken in the first trimester of pregnancy. The receptors stem from a female donor with multiple sclerosis, enrolled in a pregnancy study. CDR3s include the opening cysteine and the closing phenylalanine or tryptophan. D genes are given only for firm matches. Only part of the rows carry a size: once, few, many, or a class if the clone is expanded.

V gene: TRBV2
D gene: .
clone size: .
CDR3 length: 13
CDR3 protein: CASSEGQRQPQHF

V gene: TRBV7-8
D gene: TRBD1
clone size: .
CDR3 length: 15
CDR3 protein: CASSVDRAPINEQFF

V gene: TRBV25-1
D gene: TRBD1
clone size: .
CDR3 length: 13
CDR3 protein: CASSLGQGSGYTF

V gene: TRBV7-9
D gene: .
clone size: .
CDR3 length: 11
CDR3 protein: CASSREETQYF

V gene: TRBV7-9
D gene: .
clone size: .
CDR3 length: 15
CDR3 protein: CASSLVQGSYNEQFF

V gene: TRBV2
D gene: TRBD2
clone size: .
CDR3 length: 15
CDR3 protein: CASSGRLAGSGELFF

V gene: TRBV28
D gene: TRBD1
clone size: .
CDR3 length: 14
CDR3 protein: CASSRTGNTGELFF

V gene: TRBV9
D gene: TRBD2
clone size: .
CDR3 length: 16
CDR3 protein: CASSLDEGLASREQFF

V gene: TRBV4-3
D gene: TRBD1
clone size: .
CDR3 length: 16
CDR3 protein: CASSQDWGQPYNEQFF

V gene: TRBV28
D gene: TRBD2
clone size: .
CDR3 length: 15
CDR3 protein: CASRGLAANTGELFF

V gene: TRBV12-5
D gene: TRBD2
clone size: .
CDR3 length: 15
CDR3 protein: CASGSSSGRTYEQFF

V gene: TRBV19
D gene: TRBD1
clone size: .
CDR3 length: 15
CDR3 protein: CATGVGQGSPDTQYF

V gene: TRBV27
D gene: TRBD2
clone size: .
CDR3 length: 21
CDR3 protein: CASSFPGTSGRAHTSPYEQYF

V gene: TRBV7-9
D gene: .
clone size: .
CDR3 length: 15
CDR3 protein: CASSSALDTPYEQYF

V gene: TRBV5-4
D gene: .
clone size: once
CDR3 length: 14
CDR3 protein: CASRVDSSQETQYF

V gene: TRBV18
D gene: .
clone size: .
CDR3 length: 14
CDR3 protein: CASSPTGTINEQFF

V gene: TRBV27
D gene: .
clone size: .
CDR3 length: 16
CDR3 protein: CASSPEPGRTRGGQYF

V gene: TRBV28
D gene: .
clone size: few
CDR3 length: 19
CDR3 protein: CASSSLRFDRQTKAYEQYF

V gene: TRBV28
D gene: TRBD1
clone size: .
CDR3 length: 19
CDR3 protein: CASSLIGTGTYSSYNEQFF

V gene: TRBV4-1
D gene: TRBD2
clone size: once
CDR3 length: 15
CDR3 protein: CASSQGGLAYNEQFF

V gene: TRBV5-1
D gene: TRBD2
clone size: .
CDR3 length: 15
CDR3 protein: CASSLDTSGIDEQYF

V gene: TRBV6-5
D gene: TRBD1
clone size: .
CDR3 length: 14
CDR3 protein: CASSRDRGNQPQHF

V gene: TRBV28
D gene: TRBD1
clone size: .
CDR3 length: 12
CDR3 protein: CASSSGQGFPYF

V gene: TRBV5-5
D gene: TRBD1
clone size: .
CDR3 length: 19
CDR3 protein: CASSLITGQGARGLTEAFF

V gene: TRBV27
D gene: .
clone size: .
CDR3 length: 14
CDR3 protein: CASSLSRGWETQYF

V gene: TRBV7-9
D gene: .
clone size: .
CDR3 length: 14
CDR3 protein: CASSLGGTSKGYTF

V gene: TRBV7-9
D gene: .
clone size: .
CDR3 length: 13
CDR3 protein: CASSSMGGTEAFF

V gene: TRBV19
D gene: .
clone size: .
CDR3 length: 15
CDR3 protein: CASSNPQASNYGYTF

V gene: TRBV2
D gene: .
clone size: .
CDR3 length: 15
CDR3 protein: CASSEVNRAADTQYF

V gene: TRBV2
D gene: TRBD1
clone size: .
CDR3 length: 14
CDR3 protein: CATRQGTSNQPQHF

V gene: TRBV11-2
D gene: TRBD1
clone size: .
CDR3 length: 16
CDR3 protein: CASSRLGSTGADEQFF

V gene: TRBV10-1
D gene: TRBD2
clone size: .
CDR3 length: 19
CDR3 protein: CASMDYGATSASYADTQYF

V gene: TRBV7-2
D gene: TRBD1
clone size: once
CDR3 length: 15
CDR3 protein: CASSLSGDRAYGYTF

V gene: TRBV7-8
D gene: TRBD2
clone size: .
CDR3 length: 15
CDR3 protein: CSATTSGGFTDTQYF

V gene: TRBV6-6
D gene: TRBD2
clone size: .
CDR3 length: 14
CDR3 protein: CASSLGGPNPEQYF

V gene: TRBV9
D gene: .
clone size: once
CDR3 length: 12
CDR3 protein: CASSVEGDEQFF

V gene: TRBV7-9
D gene: TRBD1
clone size: .
CDR3 length: 16
CDR3 protein: CASRPPNRGHLKTQYF

V gene: TRBV28
D gene: .
clone size: .
CDR3 length: 14
CDR3 protein: CASWEEGVYNEQFF

V gene: TRBV28
D gene: TRBD2
clone size: .
CDR3 length: 18
CDR3 protein: CASSFPFSMAGDTDTQYF

V gene: TRBV19
D gene: TRBD1
clone size: .
CDR3 length: 13
CDR3 protein: CATKGTANTEAFF

V gene: TRBV4-3
D gene: TRBD1
clone size: .
CDR3 length: 17
CDR3 protein: CASSCRTGGASYNEQFF

V gene: TRBV9
D gene: TRBD1
clone size: .
CDR3 length: 15
CDR3 protein: CASSVGGQGGYEQYF

V gene: TRBV19
D gene: .
clone size: .
CDR3 length: 17
CDR3 protein: CASSISREWQSNYGYTF

V gene: TRBV27
D gene: .
clone size: .
CDR3 length: 13
CDR3 protein: CASSSSTKRTQYF

V gene: TRBV30
D gene: TRBD2
clone size: .
CDR3 length: 15
CDR3 protein: CAWSRASGTTDTQYF

V gene: TRBV6-6
D gene: .
clone size: .
CDR3 length: 13
CDR3 protein: CASSYSTGYEQFF